The next 13 T cell receptor beta chains were all read from a single sample in a study of blood T cell repertoires in COVID-19. Measured with immunoSEQ multiplex PCR; TCRdb has only the in-frame clones, and not every one. The sample lists 150,000 to 200,000 clones; about 86% were seen once. What was sequenced was peripheral blood. The receptors here all came from a woman aged 55-75 years with COVID-19, enrolled during active disease.

This sequence joins TRBV28 and TRBJ2-7, with 10 bases aligning to TRBD2. V shed 2 bases and J 4 bases; nucleotides not matched to a gene: 11. Germline CDR1 and CDR2: MDHEN and SYDVKM. This CDR3 spans 17 amino acids. The CDR3 DNA sequence: TGTGCCAGCAGTTTAAGGCTAGCGGGAGTACCTCGATACGAGCAGTACTTC. This translates into CASSLRLAGVPRYEQYF.

The chain carries TRBV5-1 and TRBJ1-2; D is possibly TRBD1 (6 bases). Trimming took off 4 bases at V and 8 bases at J, with 12 bases between the two ends. This CDR3 contains 12 residues. Germline lookup yields CDR1 SGHRS and CDR2 YFSETQ. The DNA of the CDR3 is TGCGCCAGCAGCGGGACATTGGGAGGCTACACCTTC. It codes for CASSGTLGGYTF.

The chain links TRBV6-5 to TRBJ2-2; D call uncertain. Trimming removed 6 bases from V and 2 bases from J, with 13 bases in between. The CDR3 is 15 residues long. From germline, CDR1 is MNHEY and CDR2 SVGAGI. CDR3 DNA: TGTGCCAGCAGCTTAAGACAACTTAACACCGGGGAGCTGTTTTTT. It specifies CASSLRQLNTGELFF.

This clone was counted only a few times. The chain is built from TRBV19 and TRBJ2-7, with 8 bases identical to TRBD2. This CDR3 is built from 16 residues. V trimming: 0 bases; J trimming: 7 bases; junction bases outside the gene matches: 11. Germline V gene sequence: CDR1 LNHDA, CDR2 SQIVND (reference sequence). This CDR3 reads CASSIDGSGTGREQYF. The CDR3 DNA follows: TGTGCCAGTAGTATAGACGGTAGCGGGACGGGGAGGGAGCAGTACTTC.

The rearrangement joins TRBV7-2 to TRBJ1-5, with D possibly matching TRBD1 (6 bases). V lost 5 bases and J lost 4, with 15 bases in between. CDR3 size: 15 residues. Germline assignment: CDR1 SGHTA and CDR2 FQGNSA. CDR3 amino acids: CASSPEGGLNQPQHF. CDR3 bases: TGTGCCAGCAGCCCCGAGGGGGGGCTGAATCAGCCCCAGCATTTT.

This clone turned up a few times. The chain recombines TRBV28 with TRBJ2-7, with no clear D. This CDR3 region has 14 residues. The V and J ends lost 1 base and 4 bases respectively, with 11 bases between them. Germline V CDR1 and CDR2: MDHEN, SYDVKM. The CDR3 nucleotides are TGTGCCAGCAGTTTATTTCAAGCGCGGTACGAGCAGTACTTC. Protein: CASSLFQARYEQYF.

The genes are TRBV7-2 and TRBJ1-5; perhaps TRBD1 as D (6 bases). Trimming removed 6 bases at V and 6 bases at J, with 15 bases between. This CDR3 is 14 amino acids long. Germline V gene lookup returns CDR1 SGHTA and CDR2 FQGNSA. The CDR3 sequence: CASRSPGVTQPQHF. CDR3 DNA sequence: TGTGCCAGCAGATCACCAGGGGTCACTCAGCCCCAGCATTTT.

The J gene is TRBJ2-1, the V gene TRBV2, with 9 bases identical to TRBD2. The CDR3 has 13 residues. The trim removed 6 bases at V and 6 bases at J, leaving 3 bases unmatched. Per the germline V gene, CDR1 is SNHLY and CDR2 is FYNNEI. For the CDR3, the DNA is TGTGCCAGCAGCGGACTAGCGCGCAATGAGCAGTTCTTC. Residues: CASSGLARNEQFF. The variable domain in full, with the rest retrieved from reference TRBV2 and TRBJ2-1, is EPEVTQTPSHQVTQMGQEVILRCVPISNHLYFYWYRQILGQKVEFLVSFYNNEISEKSEIFDDQFSVERPDGSNFTLKIRSTKLEDSAMYFCASSGLARNEQFFGPGTRLTVL.

This chain joins TRBV27 and TRBJ2-7; 12 bases map to TRBD2. The CDR3 consists of 15 residues. Germline trimming cut 2 bases from V and 7 bases from J; bases unmatched to any gene: 6. The germline gives CDR1 MNHEY, CDR2 SMNVEV (reference sequence). This CDR3 is CASSLLAGGRKEQYF. The CDR3 bases are TGTGCCAGCAGTTTACTAGCGGGAGGGCGGAAAGAGCAGTACTTC.

The rearrangement uses TRBV7-9 and TRBJ1-2; possible D gene TRBD1, 6 bases. CDR1 and CDR2 (germline): SEHNR, FQNEAQ (reference sequence). V lost 5 bases and J 7 bases, leaving 14 bases between the germline ends. There are 13 residues in the CDR3. CDR3: CASSHRVLGGYTF. The CDR3 DNA follows: TGTGCCAGCAGCCACAGGGTCTTGGGTGGCTACACCTTC. Full variable domain (remainder filled in from reference TRBV7-9 and TRBJ1-2): DTGVSQNPRHKITKRGQNVTFRCDPISEHNRLYWYRQTLGQGPEFLTYFQNEAQLEKSRLLSDRFSAERPKGSFSTLEIQRTEQGDSAMYLCASSHRVLGGYTFGSGTRLTVV.

The V call is TRBV5-1, the J call TRBJ2-3, with 8 bases matching TRBD1. Trimming at V came to 0 bases and at J to 14 bases, leaving 2 bases not matched to a gene. The germline V gene encodes CDR1 SGHRS and CDR2 YFSETQ. CDR3 size: 11 residues. The DNA of the CDR3 is TGCGCCAGCAGCTTGGACAGGGGGTGGTATTTT. Translation: CASSLDRGWYF. Supplemented by reference TRBV5-1 and TRBJ2-3, the full variable domain reads KAGVTQTPRYLIKTRGQQVTLSCSPISGHRSVSWYQQTPGQGLQFLFEYFSETQRNKGNFPGRFSGRQFSNSRSEMNVSTLELGDSALYLCASSLDRGWYFGPGTRLTVL.

V is TRBV7-3 and J is TRBJ2-1; 9 bases map to TRBD2. V lost 1 base, J lost 9 bases, and 4 bases stayed unmatched. CDR1 and CDR2 (germline): SGHTA, FQGTGA. This CDR3 comprises 14 residues. CDR3 residues: CASSLKRGVGEQFF. Written as DNA, the CDR3 is TGTGCCAGCAGCTTAAAGCGGGGGGTAGGTGAGCAGTTCTTC. Full variable domain (missing parts from reference TRBV7-3 and TRBJ2-1): GAGVSQTPSNKVTEKGKYVELRCDPISGHTALYWYRQSLGQGPEFLIYFQGTGAADDSGLPNDRFFAVRPEGSVSTLKIQRTERGDSAVYLCASSLKRGVGEQFFGPGTRLTVL.

V usage is TRBV12-5 and J usage is TRBJ2-2, with unresolved D. V gave up 0 bases and J gave up 2 bases, with 7 bases separating them. This CDR3 is built from 15 residues. In germline, CDR1 is LGHNT, CDR2 FRNRAP. CDR3 in DNA: TGTGCTAGTGGTTTGGTAGTAGCCAACACCGGGGAGCTGTTTTTT. It is translated as CASGLVVANTGELFF.